The sample holds a few counts of the clone carrying this TCR beta chain. The data derive from a study of blood T cell repertoires in COVID-19. Study summary: Whether acute or convalescent, the COVID-19 samples came from the United States, Italy and Spain.

This CDR3 is built from 12 residues. V dropped 5 bases and J dropped 8; count of bases not matched to a gene: 4. CDR1 is LNHDA, CDR2 SQIVND, per germline (reference sequence). Using immunoSEQ multiplex PCR, the repertoire was profiled, and TCRdb retains in-frame clones only, with some absent. The table lists a few hundred thousand clones, approximately 82% of them singletons. Source material: peripheral blood. This chain connects TRBV19 to TRBJ1-2; 8 bases are shared with TRBD1. The sequence derives from a man between 50 and 59 years old with active or convalescent COVID-19. CDR3 loop: CASSWTGQGYTF. DNA of the CDR3: TGTGCCAGTAGTTGGACAGGGCAAGGCTACACCTTC.